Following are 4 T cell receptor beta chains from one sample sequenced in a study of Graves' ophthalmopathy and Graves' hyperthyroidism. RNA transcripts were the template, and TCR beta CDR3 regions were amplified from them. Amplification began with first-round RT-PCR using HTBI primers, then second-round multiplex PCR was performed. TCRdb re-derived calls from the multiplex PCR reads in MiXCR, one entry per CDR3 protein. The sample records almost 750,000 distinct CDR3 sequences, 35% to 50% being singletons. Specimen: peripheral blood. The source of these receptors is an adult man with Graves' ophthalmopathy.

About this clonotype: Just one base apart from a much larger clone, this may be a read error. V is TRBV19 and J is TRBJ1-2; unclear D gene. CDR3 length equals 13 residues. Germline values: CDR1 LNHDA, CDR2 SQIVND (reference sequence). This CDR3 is CASSMQGNYGYAF. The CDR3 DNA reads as TGTGCCAGTAGTATGCAAGGGAACTATGGCTACGCCTTC.

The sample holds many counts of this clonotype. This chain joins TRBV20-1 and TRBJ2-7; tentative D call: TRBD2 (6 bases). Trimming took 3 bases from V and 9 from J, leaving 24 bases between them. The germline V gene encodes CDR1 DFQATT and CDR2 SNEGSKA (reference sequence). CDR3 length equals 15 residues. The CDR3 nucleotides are TGCAGTGCTAGGAGCGGGTATGGCCCTACGAGTGGGCAGTACTTC. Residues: CSARSGYGPTSGQYF.

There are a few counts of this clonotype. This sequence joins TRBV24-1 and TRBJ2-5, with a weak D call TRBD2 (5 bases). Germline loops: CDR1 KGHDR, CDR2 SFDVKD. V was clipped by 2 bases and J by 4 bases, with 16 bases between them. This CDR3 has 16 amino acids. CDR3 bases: TGTGCCACCAGTGATTACCCTAAAGAGGAGGCAGAGACCCAGTACTTC. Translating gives CATSDYPKEEAETQYF.

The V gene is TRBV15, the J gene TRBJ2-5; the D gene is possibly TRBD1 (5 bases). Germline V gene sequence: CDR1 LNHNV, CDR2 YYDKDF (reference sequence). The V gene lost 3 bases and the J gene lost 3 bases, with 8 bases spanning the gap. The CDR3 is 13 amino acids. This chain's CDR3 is CATSRTVEETQYF. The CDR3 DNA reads TGTGCCACCAGCAGGACAGTGGAAGAGACCCAGTACTTC.